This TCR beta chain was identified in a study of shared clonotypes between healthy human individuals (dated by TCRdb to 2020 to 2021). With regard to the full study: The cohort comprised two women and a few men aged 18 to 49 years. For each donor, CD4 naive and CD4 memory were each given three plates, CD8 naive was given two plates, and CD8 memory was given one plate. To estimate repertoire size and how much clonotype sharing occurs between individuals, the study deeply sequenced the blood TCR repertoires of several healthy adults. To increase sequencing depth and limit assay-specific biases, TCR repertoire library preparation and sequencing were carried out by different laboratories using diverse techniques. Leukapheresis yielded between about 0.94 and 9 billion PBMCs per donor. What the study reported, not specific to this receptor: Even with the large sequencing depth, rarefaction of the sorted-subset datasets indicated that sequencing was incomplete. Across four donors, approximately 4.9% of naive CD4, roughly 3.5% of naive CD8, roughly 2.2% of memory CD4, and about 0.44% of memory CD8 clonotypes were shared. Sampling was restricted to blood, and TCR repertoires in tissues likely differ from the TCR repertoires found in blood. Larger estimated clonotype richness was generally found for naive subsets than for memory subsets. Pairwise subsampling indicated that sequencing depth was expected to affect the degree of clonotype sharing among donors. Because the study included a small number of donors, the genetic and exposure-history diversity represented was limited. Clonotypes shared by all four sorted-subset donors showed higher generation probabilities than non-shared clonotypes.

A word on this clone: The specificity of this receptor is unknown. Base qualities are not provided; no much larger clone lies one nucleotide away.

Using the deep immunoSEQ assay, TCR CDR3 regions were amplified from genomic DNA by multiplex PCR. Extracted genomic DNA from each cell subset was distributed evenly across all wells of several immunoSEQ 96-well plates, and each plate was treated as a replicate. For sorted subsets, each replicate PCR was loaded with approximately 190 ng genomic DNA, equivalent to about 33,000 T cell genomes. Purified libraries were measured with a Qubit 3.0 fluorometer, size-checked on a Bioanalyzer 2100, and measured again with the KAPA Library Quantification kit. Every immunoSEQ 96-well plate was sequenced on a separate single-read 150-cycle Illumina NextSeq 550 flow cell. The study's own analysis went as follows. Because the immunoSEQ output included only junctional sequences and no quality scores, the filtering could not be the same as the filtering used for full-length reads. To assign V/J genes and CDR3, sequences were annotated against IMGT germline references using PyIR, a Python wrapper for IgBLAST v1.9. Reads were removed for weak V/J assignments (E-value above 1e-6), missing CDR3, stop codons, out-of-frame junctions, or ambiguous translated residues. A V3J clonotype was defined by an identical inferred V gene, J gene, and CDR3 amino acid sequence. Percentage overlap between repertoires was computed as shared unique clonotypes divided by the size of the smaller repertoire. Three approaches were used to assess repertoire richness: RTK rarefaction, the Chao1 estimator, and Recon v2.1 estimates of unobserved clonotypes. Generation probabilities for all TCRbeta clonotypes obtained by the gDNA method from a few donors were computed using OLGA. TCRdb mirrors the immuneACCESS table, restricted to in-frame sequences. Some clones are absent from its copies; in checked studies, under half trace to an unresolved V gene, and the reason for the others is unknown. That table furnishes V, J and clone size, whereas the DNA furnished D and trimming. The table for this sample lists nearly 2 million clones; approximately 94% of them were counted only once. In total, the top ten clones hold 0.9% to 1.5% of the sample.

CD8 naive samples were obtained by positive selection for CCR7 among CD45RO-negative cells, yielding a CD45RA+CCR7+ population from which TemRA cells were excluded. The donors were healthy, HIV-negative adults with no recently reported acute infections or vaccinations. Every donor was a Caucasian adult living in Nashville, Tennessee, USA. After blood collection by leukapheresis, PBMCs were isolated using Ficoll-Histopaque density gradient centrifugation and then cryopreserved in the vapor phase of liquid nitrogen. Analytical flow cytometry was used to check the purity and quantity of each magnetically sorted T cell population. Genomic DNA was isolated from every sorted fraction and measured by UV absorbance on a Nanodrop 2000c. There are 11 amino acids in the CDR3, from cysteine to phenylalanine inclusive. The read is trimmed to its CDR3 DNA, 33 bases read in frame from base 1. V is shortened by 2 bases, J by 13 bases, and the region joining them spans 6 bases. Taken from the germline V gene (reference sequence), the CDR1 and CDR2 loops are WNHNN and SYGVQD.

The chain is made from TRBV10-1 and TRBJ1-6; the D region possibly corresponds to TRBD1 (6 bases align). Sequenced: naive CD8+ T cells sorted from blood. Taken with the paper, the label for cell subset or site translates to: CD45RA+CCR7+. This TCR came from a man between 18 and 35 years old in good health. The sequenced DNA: TGCGCCAGCAGTGAGGGGGGCCCCCTCCACTTT. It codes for CASSEGGPLHF.